The 27 T cell receptor beta chains presented below share a single source sample, sequenced in a study of blood T cell repertoires in COVID-19 (TCRdb year 2020). Preparation of the library involved the immunoSEQ multiplex PCR assay. Held by TCRdb, this immuneACCESS table contains in-frame sequences only and omits some clones. Under half of the omission traces to an unresolved V gene where checked; the cause of the rest is unknown. This sample is represented by some 38,000 clones; 80% of them were singletons. 13% to 15% of the sample comes from the top ten. Sequenced input: peripheral blood. The receptors derive from a woman in her sixties or seventies with acute or convalescent COVID-19.

This clone has just a few counts. The chain joins TRBV5-8 to TRBJ1-2; tentative D call: TRBD1 (5 bases). Per the germline V gene, CDR1 is SGHTS and CDR2 is YDEGEE. The CDR3 has 13 amino acids. The V gene lost 2 bases and the J gene lost 3 bases, with 8 bases spanning the gap. The CDR3 DNA reads as TGTGCCAGCAGCTTTTCACAGGACTATGGCTACACCTTC. This encodes CASSFSQDYGYTF.

The rearrangement links TRBV2 to TRBJ2-3; no clear D gene. Germline V lookup: CDR1 SNHLY, CDR2 FYNNEI. This CDR3 is built from 15 residues. The V end lost 4 bases, the J end lost 0 bases, and 11 bases lay between the germline ends. The CDR3 sequence: CASSGLLESTDTQYF. The CDR3 DNA reads TGTGCCAGCAGTGGCCTTTTGGAGAGCACAGATACGCAGTATTTT.

V gene TRBV10-3 combines with J gene TRBJ2-3, with TRBD2 identical over 7 bases. The V gene end was trimmed by 10 bases and the J gene end by 0 bases; junction bases not matched to a gene: 13. The CDR3 contains 16 residues. The V gene's germline CDR1 is ENHRY and CDR2 SYGVKD. The CDR3 coding sequence is TGTGCCACCCGTGGCGGGAGTCAATCTAGCACAGATACGCAGTATTTT. Its translation: CATRGGSQSSTDTQYF.

The genes are TRBV7-2 and TRBJ2-7; 7 nucleotides match TRBD1. The germline V gene encodes CDR1 SGHTA and CDR2 FQGNSA. This CDR3 contains 15 residues. V was pared by 5 bases and J by 0 bases, with 7 bases of the junction left unmatched. The CDR3 is CASSLGDRVSYEQYF. CDR3 in DNA: TGTGCCAGCAGCCTGGGGGACAGAGTCTCCTACGAGCAGTACTTC.

The chain is built from TRBV7-2 and TRBJ2-3, with 9 nucleotides matching TRBD2. Germline V gene data show CDR1 as SGHTA and CDR2 as FQGNSA. With 5 bases clipped from V and 6 bases from J, the junction kept 9 bases outside the gene matches. The CDR3 is made up of 15 amino acids. The CDR3 bases are TGTGCCAGCAGCCATAGCGGGGGCGCGGGGGATACGCAGTATTTT. Amino acids: CASSHSGGAGDTQYF.

This chain links TRBV5-1 with TRBJ1-3; 11 bases are shared with TRBD1. CDR3 length: 16 residues. Unmatched junction bases numbered 3, after V lost 0 bases and J lost 4 bases. Germline V CDR1 and CDR2: SGHRS, YFSETQ. As DNA, the CDR3 is TGCGCCAGCAGCTTGGGGACAGGGGGCGCGGGAAACACCATATATTTT. Encoded protein: CASSLGTGGAGNTIYF.

This clone was seen just once. This chain connects TRBV6-5 to TRBJ2-3; 8 bases fit TRBD1. Germline V gene lookup returns CDR1 MNHEY and CDR2 SVGAGI. The length of the CDR3 is 14 residues. V lost 6 bases, J lost 2 bases, and 4 bases stayed unmatched. The CDR3 protein is CASSRDRLTDTQYF. The CDR3 bases are TGTGCCAGCAGCCGGGACAGGCTCACAGATACGCAGTATTTT.

This chain uses TRBV24-1 with TRBJ2-7; 12 nucleotides align to TRBD1. Germline V gene data show CDR1 as KGHDR and CDR2 as SFDVKD. Losses at the gene ends were 9 bases for V and 2 bases for J; bases not matched to a gene: 1. The CDR3 has 13 amino acids. CDR3 region: CATGDRGPYEQYF. The DNA for the CDR3 is TGTGCCACCGGGGACAGGGGGCCCTACGAGCAGTACTTC.

The chain employs TRBV2 and TRBJ2-2, with 10 bases lining up with TRBD2. V gave up 3 bases and J gave up 6 bases; unmatched junction bases: 7. CDR1 is SNHLY and CDR2 is FYNNEI in the germline V gene. The CDR3 is made up of 16 amino acids. CDR3 in amino acids: CASSEASGSYPGELFF. In nucleotides, the CDR3 is TGTGCCAGCAGTGAGGCTAGCGGGAGTTACCCCGGGGAGCTGTTTTTT.

The rearrangement uses TRBV6-6 and TRBJ2-5, with D maybe TRBD2 (6 bases). Trimming removed 4 bases from V and 4 bases from J, with 10 bases in between. This CDR3 contains 13 residues. CDR1 and CDR2 from the germline V gene are MNHNY and SVGAGI (reference sequence). DNA for the CDR3: TGTGCCAGCAGTTTCCCCGGGGGAGAGACCCAGTACTTC. Translation: CASSFPGGETQYF.

The genes are TRBV19 and TRBJ2-7; a possible D gene is TRBD1 (6 bases). Trimming took 1 base from V and 3 from J, leaving 13 bases between them. Germline CDR1 LNHDA, CDR2 SQIVND (reference sequence). This CDR3 has 15 amino acids. In DNA, the CDR3 is TGTGCCAGTAGTATAGCCCCAGGGGTATTCTACGAGCAGTACTTC. This sequence encodes CASSIAPGVFYEQYF.

This chain uses TRBV3-1 (or the pseudogene TRBV3-2) with TRBJ2-2; 13 nucleotides agree with TRBD2. V shed 6 bases, J shed 5 bases, and the junction held 9 bases outside the gene matches. Germline lookup yields CDR1 LGHDT and CDR2 YNNKEL (reference sequence). The CDR3 is made up of 17 amino acids. CDR3 loop: CASRSRLAGGRTGELFF. The CDR3 bases are TGTGCCAGCAGGAGCCGACTAGCGGGGGGCAGGACCGGGGAGCTGTTTTTT.

J is TRBJ1-3 and V is TRBV6-1, with unresolved D. Trimming cost V 5 bases and J 4 bases, with 18 bases left between them. Germline CDR1 and CDR2: MNHNS and SASEGT. The CDR3 runs to 16 residues. The CDR3, as DNA: TGTGCCAGCAGTAAAGGAGGAGGCGCGGGGGGAAACACCATATATTTT. This translates into CASSKGGGAGGNTIYF.

The gene calls are TRBV6-6 and TRBJ2-3; 15 bases line up with TRBD2. The V gene's germline CDR1 is MNHNY and CDR2 SVGAGI (reference sequence). The V and J ends lost 5 bases and 2 bases, in that order; junction bases with no gene match: 5. This CDR3 is built from 17 residues. The CDR3 loop reads CASSRTSGRAFTDTQYF. The CDR3 nucleotides are TGTGCCAGCAGTCGGACTAGCGGGAGGGCCTTCACAGATACGCAGTATTTT.

In DNA form, the CDR3 reads TGTGCCAGCAGCCAACGGGAGAACACTGAAGCTTTCTTT. Protein: CASSQRENTEAFF. This chain uses TRBV3-1 (or the pseudogene TRBV3-2) with TRBJ1-1, with D hard to call. CDR3 length: 13 residues. Trimming left V 2 bases short and J 1 base short, with 5 bases between. Germline loops: CDR1 LGHDT, CDR2 YNNKEL (reference sequence).

The rearrangement uses TRBV13 and TRBJ2-1, with D unresolved. V lost 5 bases, J lost 10 bases, and 18 bases lay in between. This CDR3 region has 14 residues. Per the germline V gene, CDR1 is PRHDT and CDR2 is FYEKMQ (reference sequence). The CDR3 sequence: CASSLQVVNDEQFF. CDR3 nucleotide sequence: TGTGCCAGCAGCCTCCAGGTAGTCAATGACGAGCAGTTCTTC.

This chain links TRBV5-1 with TRBJ2-5; 9 positions match TRBD1. J was trimmed by 2 bases and V by 8 bases; bases with no gene match: 10. Germline V CDR1 and CDR2: SGHRS, YFSETQ. The CDR3 has 15 residues. The CDR3 DNA follows: TGCGCCAGTTCTGCGGGGACAGGGCGACAAGAGACCCAGTACTTC. Translation gives CASSAGTGRQETQYF.

The V call is TRBV19, the J call TRBJ2-2; TRBD2 is a possible D gene (5 bases). The CDR3 has 12 amino acids. The V and J ends lost 9 bases and 5 bases respectively, with 10 bases between them. The germline V gene has CDR1 LNHDA and CDR2 SQIVND (reference sequence). CDR3 nucleotide sequence: TGTGCCAGCCTGTCGGGGACCGGGGAGCTGTTTTTT. This gives the protein CASLSGTGELFF.

V is TRBV18 and J is TRBJ2-7; D unclear. Germline V CDR1 and CDR2: KGHSH, LQKENI. Trimming cost V 2 bases and J 3 bases, with 8 bases left between them. The CDR3 consists of 13 residues. In nucleotides, the CDR3 is TGTGCCAGCTCACCATTTTCAGTCTACGAGCAGTACTTC. It encodes CASSPFSVYEQYF. Together with reference TRBV18 and TRBJ2-7, the CDR3 gives the full variable domain: NAGVMQNPRHLVRRRGQEARLRCSPMKGHSHVYWYRQLPEEGLKFMVYLQKENIIDESGMPKERFSAEFPKEGPSILRIQQVVRGDSAAYFCASSPFSVYEQYFGPGTRLTVT.

This clone is a singleton in its sample. The V call is TRBV6-6, the J call TRBJ1-2; D might be TRBD1 (6 bases). This CDR3 comprises 15 residues. The V and J ends lost 5 bases and 4 bases respectively, with 17 bases between them. From germline, CDR1 is MNHNY and CDR2 SVGAGI (reference sequence). The CDR3 is CASSLGTPDLYGYTF. DNA for the CDR3: TGTGCCAGCAGTCTTGGGACACCCGACCTCTATGGCTACACCTTC.

The chain couples TRBV3-1 (or the pseudogene TRBV3-2) to TRBJ2-7; 13 positions agree with TRBD2. Germline V CDR1 and CDR2: LGHDT, YNNKEL (reference sequence). V was clipped by 4 bases and J by 3 bases; unmatched bases: 3. This CDR3 spans 15 amino acids. The CDR3: CASSLRTSGSYEQYF. In DNA, the CDR3 is TGTGCCAGCAGCCTTAGGACTAGCGGGAGCTACGAGCAGTACTTC.

The chain joins TRBV6-1 to TRBJ2-5, with D maybe TRBD1 (5 bases). The CDR3 contains 16 residues. V dropped 3 bases and J dropped 1 base, with 15 bases sitting between them. CDR1 and CDR2 from the germline V gene are MNHNS and SASEGT. This CDR3 reads CASSDWGRAVQETQYF. In DNA, the CDR3 is TGTGCCAGCAGTGATTGGGGCAGGGCAGTCCAAGAGACCCAGTACTTC.

This clone was detected once. V is TRBV7-2 and J is TRBJ2-1, with D hard to call. The CDR3 sequence is 11 residues long. Per the germline V gene, CDR1 is SGHTA and CDR2 is FQGNSA. The V end was cut by 2 bases, the J end by 7 bases, with 3 bases between. Here the CDR3 DNA reads TGTGCCAGCAGCTTACAGAATGAGCAGTTCTTC. Translation: CASSLQNEQFF.

This clone occurred once. The genes are TRBV28 and TRBJ1-1; the match to TRBD1 covers 8 bases. Germline V gene sequence: CDR1 MDHEN, CDR2 SYDVKM. This CDR3 region has 13 residues. V shed 8 bases and J 2 bases; nucleotides not matched to a gene: 4. CDR3 protein: CASAGTGNTEAFF. The CDR3 nucleotides are TGTGCCAGCGCCGGGACAGGTAACACTGAAGCTTTCTTT. Full variable domain (missing parts from reference TRBV28 and TRBJ1-1): DVKVTQSSRYLVKRTGEKVFLECVQDMDHENMFWYRQDPGLGLRLIYFSYDVKMKEKGDIPEGYSVSREKKERFSLILESASTNQTSMYLCASAGTGNTEAFFGQGTRLTVV.

The rearrangement joins TRBV7-2 to TRBJ2-1; 9 bases match TRBD1. CDR1 is SGHTA and CDR2 is FQGNSA in the germline V gene. V was clipped by 7 bases and J by 9 bases; unmatched bases: 10. This CDR3 contains 14 residues. As DNA, the CDR3 is TGTGCCAGCACCCCCGGGACAGGGTTTCCTGAGCAGTTCTTC. Its translation is CASTPGTGFPEQFF.

This clone was observed a few times. The chain is built from TRBV27 and TRBJ1-6; 9 positions match TRBD1. V was pared by 8 bases and J by 10 bases, with 18 bases of the junction left unmatched. This CDR3 has 17 residues. The germline V gene encodes CDR1 MNHEY and CDR2 SMNVEV (reference sequence). CDR3 bases: TGTGCCAGCGAGTGGACCCTCCGGGGACAGGGACGATCACCCCTCCACTTT. Its translation is CASEWTLRGQGRSPLHF.

This rearrangement joins TRBV5-1 to TRBJ1-4, with 8 positions matching TRBD1. V was clipped by 7 bases and J by 5 bases; unmatched bases: 7. Per germline, CDR1 SGHRS and CDR2 YFSETQ. The length of the CDR3 is 14 residues. CDR3 DNA sequence: TGCGCCAGCGGACGGACAGGGATGAATGAAAAACTGTTTTTT. It encodes CASGRTGMNEKLFF.